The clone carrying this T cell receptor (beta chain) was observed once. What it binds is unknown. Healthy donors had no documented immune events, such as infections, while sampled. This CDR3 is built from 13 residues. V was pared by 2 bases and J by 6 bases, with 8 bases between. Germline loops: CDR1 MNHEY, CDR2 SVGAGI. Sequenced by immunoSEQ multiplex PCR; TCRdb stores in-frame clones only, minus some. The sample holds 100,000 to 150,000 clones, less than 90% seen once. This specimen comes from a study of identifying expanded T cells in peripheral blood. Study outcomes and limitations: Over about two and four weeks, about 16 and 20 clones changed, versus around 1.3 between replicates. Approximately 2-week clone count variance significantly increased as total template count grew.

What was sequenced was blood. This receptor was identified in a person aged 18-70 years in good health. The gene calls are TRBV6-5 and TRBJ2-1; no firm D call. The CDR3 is CASSYPQSNEQFF. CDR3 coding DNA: TGTGCCAGCAGTTACCCACAGAGCAATGAGCAGTTCTTC.